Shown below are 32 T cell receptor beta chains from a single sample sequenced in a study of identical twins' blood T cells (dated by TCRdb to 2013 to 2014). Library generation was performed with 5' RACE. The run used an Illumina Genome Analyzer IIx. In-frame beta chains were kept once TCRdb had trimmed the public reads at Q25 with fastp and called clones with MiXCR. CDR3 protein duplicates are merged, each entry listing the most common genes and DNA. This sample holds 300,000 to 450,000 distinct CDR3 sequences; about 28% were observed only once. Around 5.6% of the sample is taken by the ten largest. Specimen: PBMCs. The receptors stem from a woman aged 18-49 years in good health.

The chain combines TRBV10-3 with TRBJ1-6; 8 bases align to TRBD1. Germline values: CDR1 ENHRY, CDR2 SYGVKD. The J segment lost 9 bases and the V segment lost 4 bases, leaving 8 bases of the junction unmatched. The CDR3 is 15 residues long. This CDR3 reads CAISGQTGVLSPLHF. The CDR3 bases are TGTGCCATCAGTGGACAGACAGGGGTTCTTTCACCCCTCCACTTT.

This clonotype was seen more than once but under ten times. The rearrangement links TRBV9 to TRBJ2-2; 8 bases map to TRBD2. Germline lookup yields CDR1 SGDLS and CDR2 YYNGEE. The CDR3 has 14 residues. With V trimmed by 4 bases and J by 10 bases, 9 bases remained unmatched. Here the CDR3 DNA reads TGTGCCAGCAGCATTCCGGGACTAGGGGCGGAGCTGTTTTTT. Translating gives CASSIPGLGAELFF.

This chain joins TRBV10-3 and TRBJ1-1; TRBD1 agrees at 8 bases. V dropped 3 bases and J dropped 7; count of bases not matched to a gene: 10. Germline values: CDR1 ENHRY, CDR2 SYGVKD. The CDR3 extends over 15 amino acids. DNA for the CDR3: TGTGCCATCAGTGACCTCGGGACAGGCCCGCTTGAAGCTTTCTTT. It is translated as CAISDLGTGPLEAFF.

The CDR3 bases are TGCAGTGCTGCGGCACCAGGGCCGACCCAGCATTTT. Its protein product is CSAAAPGPTQHF. The chain couples TRBV20-1 to TRBJ1-5; maybe TRBD1 (5 bases). V lost 5 bases and J 11 bases, leaving 16 bases between the germline ends. The CDR3 is 12 amino acids. The germline V gene has CDR1 DFQATT and CDR2 SNEGSKA (reference sequence).

The CDR3 DNA is TGTGCCATCAGTAGTACAGGGGCCGGTGACTATGGCTACACCTTC. Translated: CAISSTGAGDYGYTF. The J gene is TRBJ1-2, the V gene TRBV10-3, with 7 bases fitting TRBD1. Germline assignment: CDR1 ENHRY and CDR2 SYGVKD. Trimming took 5 bases from V and 3 from J; bases not matched to a gene: 9. The CDR3 has 15 residues.

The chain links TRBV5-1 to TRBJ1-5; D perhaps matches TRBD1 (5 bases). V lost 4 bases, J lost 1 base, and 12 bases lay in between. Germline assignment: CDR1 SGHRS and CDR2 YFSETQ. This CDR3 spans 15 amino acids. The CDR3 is CASSAGPASNQPQHF. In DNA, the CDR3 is TGCGCCAGCAGCGCGGGACCCGCGAGCAATCAGCCCCAGCATTTT.

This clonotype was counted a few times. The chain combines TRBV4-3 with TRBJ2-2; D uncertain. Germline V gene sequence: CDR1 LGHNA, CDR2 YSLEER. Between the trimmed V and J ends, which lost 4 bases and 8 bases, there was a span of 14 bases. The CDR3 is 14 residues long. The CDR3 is CASSLGVVAGELFF. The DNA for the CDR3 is TGCGCCAGCAGCCTTGGGGTAGTGGCAGGGGAGCTGTTTTTT.

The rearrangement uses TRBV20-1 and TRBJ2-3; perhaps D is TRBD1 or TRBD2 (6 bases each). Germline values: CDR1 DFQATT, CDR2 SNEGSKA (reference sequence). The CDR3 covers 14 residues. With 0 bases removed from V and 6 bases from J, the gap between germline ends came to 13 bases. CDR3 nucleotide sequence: TGCAGTGCTAGAGAACCGGGGGCCCGGGATACGCAGTATTTT. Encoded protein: CSAREPGARDTQYF.

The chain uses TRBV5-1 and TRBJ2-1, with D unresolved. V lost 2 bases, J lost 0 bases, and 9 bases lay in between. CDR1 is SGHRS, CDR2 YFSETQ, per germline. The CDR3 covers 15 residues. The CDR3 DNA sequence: TGCGCCAGCAGCTTCGGACGAAACTCCTACAATGAGCAGTTCTTC. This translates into CASSFGRNSYNEQFF.

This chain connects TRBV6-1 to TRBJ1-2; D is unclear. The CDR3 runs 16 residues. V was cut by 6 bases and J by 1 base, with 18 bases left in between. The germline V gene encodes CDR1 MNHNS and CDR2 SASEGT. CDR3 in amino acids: CASRTPVGQDNYGYTF. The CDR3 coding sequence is TGTGCCAGCAGAACCCCGGTCGGGCAGGATAACTATGGCTACACCTTC.

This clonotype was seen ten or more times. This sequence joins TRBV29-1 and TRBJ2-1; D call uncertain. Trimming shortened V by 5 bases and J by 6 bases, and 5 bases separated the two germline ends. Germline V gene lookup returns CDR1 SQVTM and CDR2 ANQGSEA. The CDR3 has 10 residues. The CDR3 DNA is TGCAGCGTTACTATCAATGAGCAGTTCTTC. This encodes CSVTINEQFF.

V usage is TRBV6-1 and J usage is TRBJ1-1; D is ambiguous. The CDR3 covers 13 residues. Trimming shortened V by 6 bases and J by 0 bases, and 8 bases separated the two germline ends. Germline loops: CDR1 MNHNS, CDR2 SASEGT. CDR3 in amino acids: CASRSVLNTEAFF. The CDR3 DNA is TGTGCCAGCAGGTCCGTTTTGAACACTGAAGCTTTCTTT.

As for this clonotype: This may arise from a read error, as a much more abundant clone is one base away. CDR3 bases: TGTGCCAGTAGTAGGCGGATTACTGGAAACGCCATATATTTT. This encodes CASSRRITGNAIYF. V usage is TRBV19 and J usage is TRBJ1-3; D unresolved. Germline V CDR1 and CDR2: LNHDA, SQIVND (reference sequence). The CDR3 has 14 amino acids.

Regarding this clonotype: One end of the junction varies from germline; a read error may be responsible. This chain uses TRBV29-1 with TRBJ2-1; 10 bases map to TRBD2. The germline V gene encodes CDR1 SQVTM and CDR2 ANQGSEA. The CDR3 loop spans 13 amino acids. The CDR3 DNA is TGCAGCGTCACTAGCGGGGATCGGAATGAGCATTTCTTC. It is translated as CSVTSGDRNEHFF.

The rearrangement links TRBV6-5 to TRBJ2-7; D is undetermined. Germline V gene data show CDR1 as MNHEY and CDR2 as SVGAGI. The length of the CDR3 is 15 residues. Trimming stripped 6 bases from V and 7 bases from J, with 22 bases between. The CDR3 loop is CASSLRTSTIIEQYF. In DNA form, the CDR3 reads TGTGCCAGCAGCCTACGCACCTCGACCATCATTGAGCAGTACTTC.

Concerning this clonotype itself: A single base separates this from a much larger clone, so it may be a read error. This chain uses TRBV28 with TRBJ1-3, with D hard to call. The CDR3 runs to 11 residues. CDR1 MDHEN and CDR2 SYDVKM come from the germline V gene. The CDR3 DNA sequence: TGTACCAGCAGTTTCGTGAACACCATATATTTT. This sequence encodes CTSSFVNTIYF.

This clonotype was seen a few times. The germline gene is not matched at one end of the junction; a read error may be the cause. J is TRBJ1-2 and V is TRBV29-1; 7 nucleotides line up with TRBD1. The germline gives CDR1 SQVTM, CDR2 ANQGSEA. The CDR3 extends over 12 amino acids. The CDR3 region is CGVEEQGNGYTF. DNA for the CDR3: TGCGGCGTTGAAGAACAGGGGAATGGCTACACCTTC.

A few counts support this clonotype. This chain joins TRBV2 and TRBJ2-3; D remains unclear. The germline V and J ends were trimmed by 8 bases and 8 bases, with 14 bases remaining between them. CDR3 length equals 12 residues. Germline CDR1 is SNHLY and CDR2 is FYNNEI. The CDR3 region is CASVSPSPTQYF. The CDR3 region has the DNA TGTGCCAGCGTTAGCCCATCGCCTACGCAGTATTTT.

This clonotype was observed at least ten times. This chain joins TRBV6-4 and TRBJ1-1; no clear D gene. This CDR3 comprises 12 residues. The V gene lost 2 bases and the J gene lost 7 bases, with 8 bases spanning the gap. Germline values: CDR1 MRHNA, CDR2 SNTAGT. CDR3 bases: TGTGCCAGCAGTGACGACAAGAGTGAAGCTTTCTTT. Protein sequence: CASSDDKSEAFF.

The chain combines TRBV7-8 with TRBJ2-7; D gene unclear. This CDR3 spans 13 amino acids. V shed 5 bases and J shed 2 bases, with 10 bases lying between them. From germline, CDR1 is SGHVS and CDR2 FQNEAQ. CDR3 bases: TGTGCCAGCAGCGTAGAGGTGACCTACGAGCAGTACTTC. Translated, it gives CASSVEVTYEQYF.

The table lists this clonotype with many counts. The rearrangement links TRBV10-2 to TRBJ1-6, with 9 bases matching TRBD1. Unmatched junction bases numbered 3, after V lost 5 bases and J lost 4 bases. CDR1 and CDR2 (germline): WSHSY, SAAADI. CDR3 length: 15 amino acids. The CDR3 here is CASSMGQGYNSPLHF. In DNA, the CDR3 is TGCGCCAGCAGTATGGGACAGGGTTATAATTCACCCCTCCACTTT.

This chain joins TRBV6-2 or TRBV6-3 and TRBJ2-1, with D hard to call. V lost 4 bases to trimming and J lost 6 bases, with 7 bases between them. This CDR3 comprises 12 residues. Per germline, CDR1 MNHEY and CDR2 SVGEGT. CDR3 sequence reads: CASSLRANEQFF. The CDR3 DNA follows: TGTGCCAGCAGTTTAAGGGCCAATGAGCAGTTCTTC.

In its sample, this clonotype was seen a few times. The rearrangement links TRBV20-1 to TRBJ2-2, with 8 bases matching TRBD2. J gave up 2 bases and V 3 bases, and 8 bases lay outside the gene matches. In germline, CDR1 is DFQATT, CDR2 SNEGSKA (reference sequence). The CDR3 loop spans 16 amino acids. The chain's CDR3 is CSARGLSGGNTGELFF. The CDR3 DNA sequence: TGCAGTGCTAGGGGGCTGAGCGGGGGTAACACCGGGGAGCTGTTTTTT.

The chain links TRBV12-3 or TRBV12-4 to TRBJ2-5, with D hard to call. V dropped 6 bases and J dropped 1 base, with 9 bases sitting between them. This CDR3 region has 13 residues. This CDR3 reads CASRAEFQETQYF. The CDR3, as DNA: TGTGCCAGCAGGGCGGAGTTCCAAGAGACCCAGTACTTC.

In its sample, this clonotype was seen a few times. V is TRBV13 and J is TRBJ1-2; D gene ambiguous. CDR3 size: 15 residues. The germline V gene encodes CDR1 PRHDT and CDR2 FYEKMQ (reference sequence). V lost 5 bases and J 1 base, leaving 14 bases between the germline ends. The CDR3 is CASSPPRKLNYGYTF. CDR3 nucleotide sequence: TGTGCCAGCAGCCCCCCCCGAAAGCTTAACTATGGCTACACCTTC.

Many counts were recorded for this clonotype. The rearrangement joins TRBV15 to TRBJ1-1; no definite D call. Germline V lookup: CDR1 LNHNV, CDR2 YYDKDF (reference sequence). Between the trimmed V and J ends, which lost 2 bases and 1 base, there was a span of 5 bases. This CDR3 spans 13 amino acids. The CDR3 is CATSRFGNTEAFF. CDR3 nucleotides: TGTGCCACCAGCAGATTCGGGAACACTGAAGCTTTCTTT.

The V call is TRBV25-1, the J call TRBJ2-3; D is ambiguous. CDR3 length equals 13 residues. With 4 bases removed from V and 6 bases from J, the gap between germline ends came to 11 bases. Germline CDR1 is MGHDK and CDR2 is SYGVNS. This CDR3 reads CASSVRFRDTQYF. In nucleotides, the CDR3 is TGTGCCAGCAGTGTTCGCTTCAGGGATACGCAGTATTTT.

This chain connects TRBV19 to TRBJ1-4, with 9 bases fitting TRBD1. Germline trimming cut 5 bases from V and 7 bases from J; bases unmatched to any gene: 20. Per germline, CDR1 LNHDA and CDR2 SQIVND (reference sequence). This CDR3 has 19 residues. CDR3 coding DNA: TGTGCCAGTAGTCGGACTCCGGGACAGGGATCTGTTGGGCGTGAAAAACTGTTTTTT. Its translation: CASSRTPGQGSVGREKLFF.

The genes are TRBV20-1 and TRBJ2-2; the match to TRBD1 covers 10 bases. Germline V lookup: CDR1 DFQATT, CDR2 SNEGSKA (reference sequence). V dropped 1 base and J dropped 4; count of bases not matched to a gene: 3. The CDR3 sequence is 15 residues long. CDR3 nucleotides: TGCAGTGCTAGAGGGACAGGGGGGAGCACCGGGGAGCTGTTTTTT. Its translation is CSARGTGGSTGELFF.

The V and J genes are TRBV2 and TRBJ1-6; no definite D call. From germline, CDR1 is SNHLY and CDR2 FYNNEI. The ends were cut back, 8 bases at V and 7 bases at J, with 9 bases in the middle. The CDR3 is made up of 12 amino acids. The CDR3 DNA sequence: TGTGCCAGCGACGAAGAGAATTCACCCCTCCACTTT. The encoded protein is CASDEENSPLHF.

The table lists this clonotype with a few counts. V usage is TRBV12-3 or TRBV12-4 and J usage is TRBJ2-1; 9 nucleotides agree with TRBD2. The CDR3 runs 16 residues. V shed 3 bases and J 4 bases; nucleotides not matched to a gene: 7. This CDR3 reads CASSLEAGGTYNEQFF. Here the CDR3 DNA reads TGTGCCAGCAGTTTGGAAGCGGGGGGAACATACAATGAGCAGTTCTTC.

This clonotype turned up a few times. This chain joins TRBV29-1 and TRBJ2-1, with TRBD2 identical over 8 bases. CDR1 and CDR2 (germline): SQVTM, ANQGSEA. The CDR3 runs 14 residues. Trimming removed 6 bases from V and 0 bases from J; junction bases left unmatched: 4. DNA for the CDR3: TGCAGCGTCGGGGGGGACTTCTCCTACAATGAGCAGTTCTTC. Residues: CSVGGDFSYNEQFF.